The rows below give T cell receptor beta chains drawn from one sample of a study of vaccination and CD4 T cells after COVID-19. These receptors are not linked to any known antigen. Via MiXCR, TCRdb re-called the PCR reads, giving one row per CDR3 protein. The repertoire holds more than 10,000 distinct CDR3 sequences, with roughly half as singletons. Input material: CD4+ T cells from blood, cultured in vitro. The source of these receptors is a human donor who had recovered from COVID-19. The CDR3 runs from the conserved cysteine through the conserved F or W. A D gene is named only where the DNA matches it firmly. Size is stated for part of the rows, as once, few or many counts, or as a class when the clone is expanded.

.,few,TRBV21-1,TRBJ1-3,TGTGCCAGCAGCAAAGTGCGGACAGGGTATTGGGAAAACACTATATATTTT,CASSKVRTGYWENTIYF
.,.,TRBV7-2,TRBJ2-5,TGTGCCAGCAGCTCCCGTGGGCCCCAGTACTTC,CASSSRGPQYF
.,.,TRBV20-1,TRBJ1-5,TGCAGTGTCAGCTACCCCTCTGGGGTGAGGCAGCCCCAGCATTTT,CSVSYPSGVRQPQHF
TRBD1,.,TRBV7-9,TRBJ1-2,TGTGCCAGCAGCTTAGCGGACAGGGGTGGCTACACCTTC,CASSLADRGGYTF
.,.,TRBV7-9,TRBJ2-2,TGTGCCAGCAGTATTTCTTTTAACACCGGGGAGCTGTTTTTT,CASSISFNTGELFF
TRBD1,few,TRBV27,TRBJ1-2,TGTGCCAGCAGTTTTTCGGACAGGGGTGGCTACACCTTC,CASSFSDRGGYTF
.,few,TRBV6-5,TRBJ1-3,TGTGCCAGCAGTTACTCCCGGATAGCCAGGATAGGGGGCTCTGGAAACACCATATATTTT,CASSYSRIARIGGSGNTIYF
TRBD1,.,TRBV28,TRBJ1-3,TGTGCCAGCAGTCCCCCCGGACAGGGCTCTGGAAACACCATATATTTT,CASSPPGQGSGNTIYF
TRBD1,.,TRBV19,TRBJ1-1,TGTGCCAGTAGTTCCGGGACAGGGAAGAATTGGGACACTGAAGCTTTCTTT,CASSSGTGKNWDTEAFF
TRBD2,few,TRBV24-1,TRBJ2-7,TGTGCCACCAGTGATCCCCGGGGCGGGAGTGGCTACGAGCAGTACTTC,CATSDPRGGSGYEQYF
TRBD1,few,TRBV20-1,TRBJ1-6,TGCAGTGCTAGGACAGGGAGAATTTATTCACCCCTCCACTTT,CSARTGRIYSPLHF
.,few,TRBV20-1,TRBJ2-2,TGCGGAGGGGCGCGGGCCGACACCGGGGAGCTGTTTTTT,CGGARADTGELFF
.,.,TRBV20-1,TRBJ2-5,TGCAGTGCTACACGCAGCCAAGAGACCCAGTGCTTC,CSATRSQETQCF
.,.,TRBV15,TRBJ2-7,TGTGCCGCAGGGAACCCATCCACCTACGAGCAGTACTTC,CAAGNPSTYEQYF
.,.,TRBV28,TRBJ1-6,TGTGCCAGCAGTTGGATAGGGGGGAATTCACCCCTCCACTTT,CASSWIGGNSPLHF
TRBD1,.,TRBV10-3,TRBJ1-2,TGTGCCATCAGTGCTGGACAGGGGGCGAGAGCTAACTATGGCTACACCTTC,CAISAGQGARANYGYTF
TRBD1,.,TRBV5-1,TRBJ1-1,TGCGCCAGCAGCTTGGCCGCAGGGGGCACTGAAGCTTTCTTT,CASSLAAGGTEAFF
TRBD2,.,TRBV7-9,TRBJ2-3,TGTGCCAGCAGCTCCGGGACTAAAGATACGCAGTATTTT,CASSSGTKDTQYF
TRBD1,.,TRBV6-5,TRBJ2-2,TGTGCCAGCAGTTACGGGACAGCGTTCACCGGGGAGCTGTTTTTT,CASSYGTAFTGELFF
.,once,TRBV10-3,TRBJ2-7,TGTGCCATCAGTGAGCAGGGGCCGGGAGACGAGCAGTACTTC,CAISEQGPGDEQYF
.,.,TRBV20-1,TRBJ1-2,TGCAGTGCTAGAGCTGGGGCGATCCTCTTTACCTATGGCTACACCTTC,CSARAGAILFTYGYTF
.,few,TRBV20-1,TRBJ1-2,TGCAGTGCTAGAGTGGCCAATGTGAGGGTCCATGGCTACACCTTC,CSARVANVRVHGYTF
.,.,TRBV14,TRBJ1-2,TGTGCCAGCAGCCCCCCTCACTCTGGCTACACCTTC,CASSPPHSGYTF
TRBD1,.,TRBV6-5,TRBJ1-2,TGTGCCAGCAGTTACCTTTCCGGGACAGGGGGAAAACTCTATGGCTACACCTTC,CASSYLSGTGGKLYGYTF
.,.,TRBV7-7,TRBJ2-7,TGTGCCAGCAGCTTAGGACAGGACTACGAGCAGTACTTC,CASSLGQDYEQYF
.,.,TRBV10-3,TRBJ1-6,TGTGCCATCAGTGGGCAGGATAATAATTCACCCCTCCACTTT,CAISGQDNNSPLHF
.,few,TRBV19,TRBJ2-2,TGTGCCAGTACGGTGGGGGGTTTTAACACCGGGGAGCTGTTTTTT,CASTVGGFNTGELFF
TRBD2,few,TRBV20-1,TRBJ2-5,TGCAGTGCTAGCTTCGGGGGGAGAGAGACCCAGTACTTC,CSASFGGRETQYF
.,.,TRBV11-2,TRBJ2-3,TGTGCCAGCAGCTGGGGGACCTCCACAGATACGCAGTATTTT,CASSWGTSTDTQYF
.,medium-sized,TRBV20-1,TRBJ2-2,TGCAGTGCTCGATGGGGTAGCAGCGGGGAGCTGTTTTTT,CSARWGSSGELFF